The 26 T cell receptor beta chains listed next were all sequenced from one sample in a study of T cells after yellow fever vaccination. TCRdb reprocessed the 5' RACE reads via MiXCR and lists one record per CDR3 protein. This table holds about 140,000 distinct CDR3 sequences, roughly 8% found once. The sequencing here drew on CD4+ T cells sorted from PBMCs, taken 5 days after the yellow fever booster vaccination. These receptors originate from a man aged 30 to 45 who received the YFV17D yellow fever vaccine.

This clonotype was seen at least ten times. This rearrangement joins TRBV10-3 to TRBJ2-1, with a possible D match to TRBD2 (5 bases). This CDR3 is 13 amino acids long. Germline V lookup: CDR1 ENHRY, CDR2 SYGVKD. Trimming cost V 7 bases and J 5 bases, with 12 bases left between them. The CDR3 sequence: CAITGVEDNEQFF. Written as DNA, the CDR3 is TGTGCCATCACCGGGGTTGAAGACAATGAGCAGTTCTTC.

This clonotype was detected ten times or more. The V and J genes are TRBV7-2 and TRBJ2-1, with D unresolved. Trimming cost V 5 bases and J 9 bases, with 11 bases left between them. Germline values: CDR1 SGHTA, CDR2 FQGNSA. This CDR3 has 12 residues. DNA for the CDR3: TGTGCCAGCAGCCTTGAATGGGGTGAGCAGTTCTTC. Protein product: CASSLEWGEQFF.

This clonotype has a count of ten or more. As DNA, the CDR3 is TGTGCCAGCAGCCACTGGACTAGGAATGAGCAGTTCTTC. Translating it yields CASSHWTRNEQFF. The genes are TRBV14 and TRBJ2-1, with TRBD2 matching 7 bases. Germline values: CDR1 SGHDN, CDR2 FVKESK. V dropped 3 bases and J dropped 7; count of bases not matched to a gene: 3. This CDR3 is built from 13 residues. Complete variable domain (other parts from reference TRBV14 and TRBJ2-1): EAGVTQFPSHSVIEKGQTVTLRCDPISGHDNLYWYRRVMGKEIKFLLHFVKESKQDESGMPNNRFLAERTGGTYSTLKVQPAELEDSGVYFCASSHWTRNEQFFGPGTRLTVL.

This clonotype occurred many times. CDR3 DNA: TGTGCCAGCTCACCTGACAGGTACACTGAAGCTTTCTTT. This encodes CASSPDRYTEAFF. The V call is TRBV18, the J call TRBJ1-1; a possible D gene is TRBD1 (6 bases). Trimming pared 3 bases from V and 3 bases from J, leaving 8 bases between. Germline V gives CDR1 KGHSH, CDR2 LQKENI. The CDR3 sequence is 13 residues long. The whole variable domain, filled in from reference TRBV18 and TRBJ1-1, reads NAGVMQNPRHLVRRRGQEARLRCSPMKGHSHVYWYRQLPEEGLKFMVYLQKENIIDESGMPKERFSAEFPKEGPSILRIQQVVRGDSAAYFCASSPDRYTEAFFGQGTRLTVV.

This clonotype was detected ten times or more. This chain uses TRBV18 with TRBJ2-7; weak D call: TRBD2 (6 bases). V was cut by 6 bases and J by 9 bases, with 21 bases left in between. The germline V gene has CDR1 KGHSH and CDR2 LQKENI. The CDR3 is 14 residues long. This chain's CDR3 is CASSNPGGERAQYF. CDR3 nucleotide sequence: TGTGCCAGCTCGAACCCCGGGGGTGAAAGGGCGCAGTACTTC. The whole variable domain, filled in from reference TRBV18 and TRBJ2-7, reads NAGVMQNPRHLVRRRGQEARLRCSPMKGHSHVYWYRQLPEEGLKFMVYLQKENIIDESGMPKERFSAEFPKEGPSILRIQQVVRGDSAAYFCASSNPGGERAQYFGPGTRLTVT.

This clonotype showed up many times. In nucleotides, the CDR3 is TGCGCCAGCAGCTTGGTAGCGGGAGTATACAATGAGCAGTTCTTC. Encoded protein: CASSLVAGVYNEQFF. This chain uses TRBV5-1 with TRBJ2-1; 9 nucleotides align to TRBD2. Germline V gene lookup returns CDR1 SGHRS and CDR2 YFSETQ. Germline trimming cut 0 bases from V and 4 bases from J; bases unmatched to any gene: 2. The length of the CDR3 is 15 residues.

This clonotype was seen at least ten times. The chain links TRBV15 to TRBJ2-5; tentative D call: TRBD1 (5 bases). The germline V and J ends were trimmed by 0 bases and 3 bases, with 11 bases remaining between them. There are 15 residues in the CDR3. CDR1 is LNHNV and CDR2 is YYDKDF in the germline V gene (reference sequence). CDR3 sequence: CATSRDMGREETQYF. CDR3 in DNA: TGTGCCACCAGCAGAGATATGGGCAGGGAAGAGACCCAGTACTTC.

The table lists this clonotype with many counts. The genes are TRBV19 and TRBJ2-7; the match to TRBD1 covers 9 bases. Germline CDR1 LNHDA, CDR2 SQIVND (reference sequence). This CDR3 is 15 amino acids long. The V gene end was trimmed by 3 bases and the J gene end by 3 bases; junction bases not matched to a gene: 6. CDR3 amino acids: CASSISGTGLYEQYF. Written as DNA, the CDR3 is TGTGCCAGTAGTATCTCCGGGACAGGGCTCTACGAGCAGTACTTC.

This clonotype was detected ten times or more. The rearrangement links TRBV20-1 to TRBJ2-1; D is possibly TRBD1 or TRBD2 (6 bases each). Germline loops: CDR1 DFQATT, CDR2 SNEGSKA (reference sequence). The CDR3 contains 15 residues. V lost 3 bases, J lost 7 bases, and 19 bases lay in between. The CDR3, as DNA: TGCAGTGCTAGGACAGGTTCGGGGGCCATTAATGAGCAGTTCTTC. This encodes CSARTGSGAINEQFF.

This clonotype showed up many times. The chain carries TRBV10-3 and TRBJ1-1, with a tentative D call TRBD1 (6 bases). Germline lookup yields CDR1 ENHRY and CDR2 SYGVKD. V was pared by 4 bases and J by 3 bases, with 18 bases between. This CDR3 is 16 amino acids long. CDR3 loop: CAISVVQGMRDTEAFF. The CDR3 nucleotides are TGTGCCATCAGTGTTGTACAGGGAATGAGGGACACTGAAGCTTTCTTT.

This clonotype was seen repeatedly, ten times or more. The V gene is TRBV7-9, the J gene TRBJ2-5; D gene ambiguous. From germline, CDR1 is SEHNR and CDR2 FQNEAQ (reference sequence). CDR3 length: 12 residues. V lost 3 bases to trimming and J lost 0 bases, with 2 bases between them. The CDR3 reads CASSLNQETQYF. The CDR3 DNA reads TGTGCCAGCAGCTTGAACCAAGAGACCCAGTACTTC.

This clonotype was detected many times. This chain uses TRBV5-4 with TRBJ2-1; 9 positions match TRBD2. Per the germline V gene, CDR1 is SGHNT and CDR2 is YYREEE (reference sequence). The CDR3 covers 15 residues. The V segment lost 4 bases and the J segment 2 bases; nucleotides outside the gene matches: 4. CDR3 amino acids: CASSQSSGTYNEQFF. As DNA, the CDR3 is TGTGCCAGCAGCCAATCTAGCGGGACCTACAATGAGCAGTTCTTC.

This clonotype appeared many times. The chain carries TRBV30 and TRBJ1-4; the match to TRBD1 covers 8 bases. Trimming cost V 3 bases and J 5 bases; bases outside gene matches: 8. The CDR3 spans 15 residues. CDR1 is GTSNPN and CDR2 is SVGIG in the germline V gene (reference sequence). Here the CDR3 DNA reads TGTGCCTGGAGCCTCGTAGGACAGGGAAATGAAAAACTGTTTTTT. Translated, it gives CAWSLVGQGNEKLFF.

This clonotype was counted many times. The CDR3 nucleotides read TGCGCCAGCAGCCTGGACAGTTATCAAGAGACCCAGTACTTC. Its protein product is CASSLDSYQETQYF. This chain joins TRBV5-1 and TRBJ2-5, with D maybe TRBD1 (6 bases). V dropped 4 bases and J dropped 2 bases, with 12 bases sitting between them. The CDR3 covers 14 residues. The V gene's germline CDR1 is SGHRS and CDR2 YFSETQ.

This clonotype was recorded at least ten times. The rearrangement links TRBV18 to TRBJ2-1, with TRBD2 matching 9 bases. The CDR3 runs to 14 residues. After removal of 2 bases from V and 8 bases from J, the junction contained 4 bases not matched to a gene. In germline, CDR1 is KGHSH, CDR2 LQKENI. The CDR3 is CASSPSSGTDEQFF. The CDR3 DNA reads TGTGCCAGCTCACCATCTAGCGGGACCGATGAGCAGTTCTTC.

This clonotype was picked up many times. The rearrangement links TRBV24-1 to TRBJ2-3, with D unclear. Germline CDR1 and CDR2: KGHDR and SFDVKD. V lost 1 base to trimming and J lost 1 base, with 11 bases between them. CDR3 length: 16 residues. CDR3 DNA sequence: TGTGCCACCAGTGATTTTCCGGTCAGCGGCACAGATACGCAGTATTTT. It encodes CATSDFPVSGTDTQYF.

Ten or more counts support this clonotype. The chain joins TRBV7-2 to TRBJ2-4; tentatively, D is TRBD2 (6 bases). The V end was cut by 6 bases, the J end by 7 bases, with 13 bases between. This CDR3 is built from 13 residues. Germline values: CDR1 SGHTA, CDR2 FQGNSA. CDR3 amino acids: CASRFTGVNIQYF. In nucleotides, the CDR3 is TGTGCCAGCAGGTTTACGGGAGTGAACATTCAGTACTTC. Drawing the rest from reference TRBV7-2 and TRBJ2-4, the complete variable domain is GAGVSQSPSNKVTEKGKDVELRCDPISGHTALYWYRQSLGQGLEFLIYFQGNSAPDKSGLPSDRFSAERTGGSVSTLTIQRTQQEDSAVYLCASRFTGVNIQYFGAGTRLSVL.

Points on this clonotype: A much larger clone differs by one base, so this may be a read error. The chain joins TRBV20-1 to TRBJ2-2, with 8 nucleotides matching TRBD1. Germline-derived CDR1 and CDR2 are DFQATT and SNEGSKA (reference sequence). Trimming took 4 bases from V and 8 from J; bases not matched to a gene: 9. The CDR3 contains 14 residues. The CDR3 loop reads CSAKAGGTAGELFF. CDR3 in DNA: TGCAGTGCTAAGGCAGGGGGCACAGCGGGGGAGCTGTTTTTT.

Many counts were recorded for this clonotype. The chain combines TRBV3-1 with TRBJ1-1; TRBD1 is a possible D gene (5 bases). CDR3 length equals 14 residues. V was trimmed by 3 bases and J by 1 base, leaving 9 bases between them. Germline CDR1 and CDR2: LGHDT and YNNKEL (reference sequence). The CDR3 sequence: CASSQSDRNTEAFF. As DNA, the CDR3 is TGTGCCAGCAGCCAGTCTGACAGGAACACTGAAGCTTTCTTT. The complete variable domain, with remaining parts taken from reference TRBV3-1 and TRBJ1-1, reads DTAVSQTPKYLVTQMGNDKSIKCEQNLGHDTMYWYKQDSKKFLKIMFSYNNKELIINETVPNRFSPKSPDKAHLNLHINSLELGDSAVYFCASSQSDRNTEAFFGQGTRLTVV.

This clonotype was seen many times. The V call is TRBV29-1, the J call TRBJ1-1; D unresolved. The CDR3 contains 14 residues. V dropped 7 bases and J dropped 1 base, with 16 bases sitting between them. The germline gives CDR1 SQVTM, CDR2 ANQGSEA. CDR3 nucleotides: TGCAGCGGCCGTAGTGGTTGGGGGAACACTGAAGCTTTCTTT. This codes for CSGRSGWGNTEAFF.

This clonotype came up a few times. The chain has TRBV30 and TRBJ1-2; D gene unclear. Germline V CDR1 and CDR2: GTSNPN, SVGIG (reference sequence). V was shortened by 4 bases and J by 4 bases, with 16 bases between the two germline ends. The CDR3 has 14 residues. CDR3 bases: TGTGCCTGGACCCCAGGAGCTACCCCCTATGGCTACACCTTC. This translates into CAWTPGATPYGYTF. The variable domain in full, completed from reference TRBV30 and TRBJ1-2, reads SQTIHQWPATLVQPVGSPLSLECTVEGTSNPNLYWYRQAAGRGLQLLFYSVGIGQISSEVPQNLSASRPQDRQFILSSKKLLLSDSGFYLCAWTPGATPYGYTFGSGTRLTVV.

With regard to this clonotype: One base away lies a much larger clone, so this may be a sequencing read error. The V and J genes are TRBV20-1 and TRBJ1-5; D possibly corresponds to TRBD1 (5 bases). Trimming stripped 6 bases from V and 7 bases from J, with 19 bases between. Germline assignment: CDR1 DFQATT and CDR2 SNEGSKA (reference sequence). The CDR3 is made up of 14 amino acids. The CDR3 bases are TGCAGTGCCCCTCGTGGGGGGGTCGAGCAGCCCCAGCATTTT. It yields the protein CSAPRGGVEQPQHF.

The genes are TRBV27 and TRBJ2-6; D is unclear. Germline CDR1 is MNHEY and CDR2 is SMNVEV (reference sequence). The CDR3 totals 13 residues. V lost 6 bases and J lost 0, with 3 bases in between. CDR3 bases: TGTGCCAGCAGGCCCTCTGGGGCCAACGTCCTGACTTTC. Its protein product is CASRPSGANVLTF.

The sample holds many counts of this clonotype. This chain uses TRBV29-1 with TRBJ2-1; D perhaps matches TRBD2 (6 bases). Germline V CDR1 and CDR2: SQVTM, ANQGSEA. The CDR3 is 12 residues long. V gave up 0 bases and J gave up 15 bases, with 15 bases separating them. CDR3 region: CSVEDSRERLFF. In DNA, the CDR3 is TGCAGCGTTGAAGATAGCCGGGAGAGGCTGTTCTTC.

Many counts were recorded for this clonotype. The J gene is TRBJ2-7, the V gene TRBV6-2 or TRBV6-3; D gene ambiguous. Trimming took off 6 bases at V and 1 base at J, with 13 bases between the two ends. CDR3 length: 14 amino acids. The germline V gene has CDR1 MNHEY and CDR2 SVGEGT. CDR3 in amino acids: CASRPGGESYEQYF. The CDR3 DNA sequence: TGTGCCAGCAGACCCGGTGGCGAATCCTACGAGCAGTACTTC.

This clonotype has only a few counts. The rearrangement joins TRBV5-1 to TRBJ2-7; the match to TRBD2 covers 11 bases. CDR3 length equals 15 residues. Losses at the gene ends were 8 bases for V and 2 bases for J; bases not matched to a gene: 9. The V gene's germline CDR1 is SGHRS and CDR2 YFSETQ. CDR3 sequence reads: CASRSSSGRTYEQYF. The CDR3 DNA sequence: TGCGCCAGTCGTTCATCTAGCGGGAGGACCTACGAGCAGTACTTC.